This T cell receptor (beta chain) was identified in a study of a mutant IDH1 vaccine in newly diagnosed glioma. Study-level information: Before enrollment, the patients had been treated with radiotherapy alone, temozolomide alone, or both together. Most of them had received both.

TCRdb keeps only in-frame clones here, not all; method: immunoSEQ multiplex PCR. The sample carries some 42,000 clones, roughly four fifths recorded once. Trimming cost V 2 bases and J 6 bases; bases outside gene matches: 2. Germline V gives CDR1 SGHDN, CDR2 FVKESK. There are 13 residues in the CDR3. Time point meaning: week 35, safety follow-up. Vaccine doses each comprised 300 ug of mutant IDH1 20-mer peptide, with topical imiquimod. The donors had new WHO grade 3 or 4 astrocytomas; these were IDH1-mutant and ATRX-lost. Comment on this clone: What it recognizes is unknown.

Findings and limits, study-wide: Pseudoprogression seemed unrelated to changes in top peripheral T cell clonotypes. Vaccine-induced responses were seen in under 95% of patients, spanning several MHC alleles.

The material was PBMCs, obtained from a glioma patient whose treatment included an IDH1 peptide vaccine. The rearrangement uses TRBV14 and TRBJ1-2, with TRBD1 matching over 8 bases. The clonotype comes from a woman between 45 and 60 years old with glioma. The CDR3 loop is CASSQTGGDGYTF. DNA of the CDR3: TGTGCCAGCAGCCAAACAGGGGGTGATGGCTACACCTTC.